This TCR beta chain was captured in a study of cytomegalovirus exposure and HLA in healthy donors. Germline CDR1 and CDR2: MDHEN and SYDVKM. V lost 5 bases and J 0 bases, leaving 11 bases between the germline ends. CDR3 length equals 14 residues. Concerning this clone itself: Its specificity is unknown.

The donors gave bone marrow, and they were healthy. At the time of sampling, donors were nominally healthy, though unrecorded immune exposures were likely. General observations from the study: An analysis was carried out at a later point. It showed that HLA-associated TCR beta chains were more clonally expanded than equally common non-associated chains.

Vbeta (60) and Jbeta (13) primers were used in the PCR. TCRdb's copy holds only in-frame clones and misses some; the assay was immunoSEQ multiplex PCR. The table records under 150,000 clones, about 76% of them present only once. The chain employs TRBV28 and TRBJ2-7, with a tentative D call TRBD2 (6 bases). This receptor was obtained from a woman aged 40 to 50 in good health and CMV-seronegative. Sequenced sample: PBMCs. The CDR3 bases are TGTGCCAGCAGTAATGGCGGGGTCTCCTACGAGCAGTACTTC. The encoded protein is CASSNGGVSYEQYF.